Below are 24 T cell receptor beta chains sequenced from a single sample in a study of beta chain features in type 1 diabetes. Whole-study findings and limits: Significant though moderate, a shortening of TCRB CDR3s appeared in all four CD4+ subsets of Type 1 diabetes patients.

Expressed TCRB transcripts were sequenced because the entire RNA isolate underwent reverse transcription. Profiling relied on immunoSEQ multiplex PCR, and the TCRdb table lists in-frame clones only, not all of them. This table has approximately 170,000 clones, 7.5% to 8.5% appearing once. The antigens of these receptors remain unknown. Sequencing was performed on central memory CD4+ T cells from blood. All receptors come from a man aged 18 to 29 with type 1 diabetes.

The CDR3 sequence: CASTQGLSSGANVLTF. CDR3 coding DNA: TGTGCCAGCACCCAAGGACTTAGCTCTGGGGCCAACGTCCTGACTTTC. The V gene is TRBV28, the J gene TRBJ2-6; tentative D call: TRBD2 (5 bases). Between the trimmed V and J ends, which lost 7 bases and 0 bases, there was a span of 13 bases. The CDR3 is 16 residues long. Germline V gene data show CDR1 as MDHEN and CDR2 as SYDVKM.

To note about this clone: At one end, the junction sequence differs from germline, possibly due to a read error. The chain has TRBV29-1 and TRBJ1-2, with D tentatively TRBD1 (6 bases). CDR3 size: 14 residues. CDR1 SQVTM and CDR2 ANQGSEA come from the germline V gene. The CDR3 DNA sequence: TGCAGCGTGGTAGGGAGGGGGACCTCCTATGACTACACCTTC. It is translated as CSVVGRGTSYDYTF.

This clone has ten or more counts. The CDR3 DNA follows: TGCGCCAGCAGCCAAGATTGGCGGGAGGCTAATGAAAAACTGTTTTTT. It encodes CASSQDWREANEKLFF. The gene calls are TRBV4-3 and TRBJ1-4; D unresolved. The germline V gene encodes CDR1 LGHNA and CDR2 YSLEER. CDR3 size: 16 residues. V was trimmed by 0 bases and J by 3 bases, leaving 11 bases between them.

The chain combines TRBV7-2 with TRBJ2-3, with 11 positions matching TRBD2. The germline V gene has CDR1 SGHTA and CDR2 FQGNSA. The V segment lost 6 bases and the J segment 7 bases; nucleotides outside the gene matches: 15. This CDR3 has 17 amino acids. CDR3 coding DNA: TGTGCCAGCAGGCCCCGGCAACTAGCGGGAGACGTATATACGCAGTATTTT. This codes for CASRPRQLAGDVYTQYF. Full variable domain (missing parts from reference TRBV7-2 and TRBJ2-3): GAGVSQSPSNKVTEKGKDVELRCDPISGHTALYWYRQSLGQGLEFLIYFQGNSAPDKSGLPSDRFSAERTGGSVSTLTIQRTQQEDSAVYLCASRPRQLAGDVYTQYFGPGTRLTVL.

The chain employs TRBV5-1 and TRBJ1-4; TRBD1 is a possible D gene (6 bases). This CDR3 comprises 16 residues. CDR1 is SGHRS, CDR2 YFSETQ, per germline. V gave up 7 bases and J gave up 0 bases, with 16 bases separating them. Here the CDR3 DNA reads TGCGCCAGCCAGCTGCAGGGGCGCCCAACTAATGAAAAACTGTTTTTT. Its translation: CASQLQGRPTNEKLFF.

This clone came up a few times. CDR3 nucleotide sequence: TGTGCCAGCAGTTTATCAACAGGGACGGGACAGCCCCAGCATTTT. This encodes CASSLSTGTGQPQHF. The chain has TRBV27 and TRBJ1-5; tentative D call: TRBD1 (6 bases). The V gene's germline CDR1 is MNHEY and CDR2 SMNVEV (reference sequence). The CDR3 covers 15 residues. V lost 0 bases and J lost 7, with 13 bases in between.

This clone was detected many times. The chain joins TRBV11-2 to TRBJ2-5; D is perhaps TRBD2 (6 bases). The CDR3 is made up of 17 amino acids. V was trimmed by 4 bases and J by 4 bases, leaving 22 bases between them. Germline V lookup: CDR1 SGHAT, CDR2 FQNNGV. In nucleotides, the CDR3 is TGTGCCAGCAGCTCCCTTGATAGCGGAACTGTAAGAGAGACCCAGTACTTC. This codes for CASSSLDSGTVRETQYF. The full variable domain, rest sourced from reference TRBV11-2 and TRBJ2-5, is EAGVAQSPRYKIIEKRQSVAFWCNPISGHATLYWYQQILGQGPKLLIQFQNNGVVDDSQLPKDRFSAERLKGVDSTLKIQPAKLEDSAVYLCASSSLDSGTVRETQYFGPGTRLLVL.

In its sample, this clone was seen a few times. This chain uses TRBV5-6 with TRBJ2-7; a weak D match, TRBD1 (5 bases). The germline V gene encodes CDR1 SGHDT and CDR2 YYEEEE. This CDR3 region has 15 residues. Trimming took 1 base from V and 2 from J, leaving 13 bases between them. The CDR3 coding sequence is TGTGCCAGCAGCTTGTGGGGCGTCAAAACCTACGAGCAGTACTTC. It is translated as CASSLWGVKTYEQYF.

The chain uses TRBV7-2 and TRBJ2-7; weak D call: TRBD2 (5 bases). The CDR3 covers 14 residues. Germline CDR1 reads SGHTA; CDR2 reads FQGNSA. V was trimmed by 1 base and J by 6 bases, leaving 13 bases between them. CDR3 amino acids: CASSLEAGPIEQYF. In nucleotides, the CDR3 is TGTGCCAGCAGCTTAGAGGCGGGCCCCATCGAGCAGTACTTC.

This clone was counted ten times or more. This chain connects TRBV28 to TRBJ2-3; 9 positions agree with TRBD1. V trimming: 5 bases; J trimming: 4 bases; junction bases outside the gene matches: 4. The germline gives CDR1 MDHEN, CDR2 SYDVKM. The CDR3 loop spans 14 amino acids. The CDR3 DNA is TGTGCCAGCAGTCGCGGACAGGGGTCAGATACGCAGTATTTT. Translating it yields CASSRGQGSDTQYF.

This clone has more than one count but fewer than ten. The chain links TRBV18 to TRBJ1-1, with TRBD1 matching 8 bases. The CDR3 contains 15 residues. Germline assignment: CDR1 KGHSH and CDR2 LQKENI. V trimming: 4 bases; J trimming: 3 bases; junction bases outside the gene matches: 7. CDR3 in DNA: TGTGCCAGCTCACTCCCCCAGGGGGCTGACACTGAAGCTTTCTTT. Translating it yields CASSLPQGADTEAFF.

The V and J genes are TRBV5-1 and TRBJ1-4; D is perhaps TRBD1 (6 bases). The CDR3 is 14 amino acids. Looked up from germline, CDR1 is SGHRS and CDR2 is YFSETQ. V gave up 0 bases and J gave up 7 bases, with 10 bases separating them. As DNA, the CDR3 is TGCGCCAGCAGCTTGGATGTGGACAGTGAAAAACTGTTTTTT. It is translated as CASSLDVDSEKLFF.

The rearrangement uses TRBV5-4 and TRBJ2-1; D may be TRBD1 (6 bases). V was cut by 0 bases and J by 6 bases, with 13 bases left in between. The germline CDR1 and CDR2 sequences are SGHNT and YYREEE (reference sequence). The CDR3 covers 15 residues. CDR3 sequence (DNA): TGTGCCAGCAGCTTGGAAGGCGCCAGGGGCAATGAGCAGTTCTTC. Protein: CASSLEGARGNEQFF.

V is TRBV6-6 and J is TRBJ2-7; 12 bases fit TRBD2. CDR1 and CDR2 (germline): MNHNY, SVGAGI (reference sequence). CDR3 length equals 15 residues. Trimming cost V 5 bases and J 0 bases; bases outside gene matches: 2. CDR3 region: CASSLAGGPSYEQYF. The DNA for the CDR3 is TGTGCCAGCAGTCTAGCGGGAGGGCCCTCCTACGAGCAGTACTTC.

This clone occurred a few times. The CDR3 protein is CASRKSVYEQYF. The DNA for the CDR3 is TGTGCCAGCAGGAAGAGCGTTTACGAGCAGTACTTC. The V and J genes are TRBV6-1 and TRBJ2-7; no reliable D call. The CDR3 has 12 residues. CDR1 is MNHNS and CDR2 is SASEGT in the germline V gene. The V and J ends lost 6 bases and 4 bases respectively, with 10 bases between them.

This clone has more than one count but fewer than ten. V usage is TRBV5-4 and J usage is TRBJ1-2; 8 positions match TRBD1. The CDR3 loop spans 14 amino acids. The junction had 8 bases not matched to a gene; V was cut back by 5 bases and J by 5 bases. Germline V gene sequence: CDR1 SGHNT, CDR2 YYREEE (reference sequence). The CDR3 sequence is CASRTGTGHYGYTF. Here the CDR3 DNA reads TGTGCCAGCAGGACCGGGACAGGACATTATGGCTACACCTTC. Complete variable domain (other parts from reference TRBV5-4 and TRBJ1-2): ETGVTQSPTHLIKTRGQQVTLRCSSQSGHNTVSWYQQALGQGPQFIFQYYREEENGRGNFPPRFSGLQFPNYSSELNVNALELDDSALYLCASRTGTGHYGYTFGSGTRLTVV.

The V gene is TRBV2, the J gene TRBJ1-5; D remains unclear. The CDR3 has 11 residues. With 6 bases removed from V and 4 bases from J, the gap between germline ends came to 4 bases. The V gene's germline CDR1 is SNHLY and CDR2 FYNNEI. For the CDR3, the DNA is TGTGCCAGCAGGTATAATCAGCCCCAGCATTTT. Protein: CASRYNQPQHF.

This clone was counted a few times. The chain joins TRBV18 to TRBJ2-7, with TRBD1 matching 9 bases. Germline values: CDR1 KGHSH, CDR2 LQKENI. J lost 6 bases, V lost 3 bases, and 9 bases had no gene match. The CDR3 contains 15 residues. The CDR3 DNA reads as TGTGCCAGCTCACCCCAGGGACAGGGTGTGGGCGAGCAGTACTTC. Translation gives CASSPQGQGVGEQYF.

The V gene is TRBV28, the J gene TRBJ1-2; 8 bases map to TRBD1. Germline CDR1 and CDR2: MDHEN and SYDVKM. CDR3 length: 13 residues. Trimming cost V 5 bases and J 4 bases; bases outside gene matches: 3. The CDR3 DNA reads TGTGCCAGCAGTAGGGGACAGGCCTATGGCTACACCTTC. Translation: CASSRGQAYGYTF.

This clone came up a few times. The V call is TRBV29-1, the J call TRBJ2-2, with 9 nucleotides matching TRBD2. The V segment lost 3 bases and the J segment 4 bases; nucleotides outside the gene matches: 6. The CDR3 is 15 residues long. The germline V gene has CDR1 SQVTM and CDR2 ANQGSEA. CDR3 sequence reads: CSVEASGKPTGELFF. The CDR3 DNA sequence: TGCAGCGTTGAGGCTAGCGGGAAGCCCACCGGGGAGCTGTTTTTT.

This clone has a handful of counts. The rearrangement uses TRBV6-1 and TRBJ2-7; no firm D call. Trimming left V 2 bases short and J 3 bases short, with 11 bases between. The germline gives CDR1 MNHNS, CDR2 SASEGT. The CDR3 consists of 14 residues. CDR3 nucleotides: TGTGCCAGCAGTGAACGCAGCGACCACTACGAGCAGTACTTC. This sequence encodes CASSERSDHYEQYF.

DNA of the CDR3: TGTGCCAGCAACTTGTCAGGGACTAGCGGGAGAGGTCAGTACTTC. The encoded protein is CASNLSGTSGRGQYF. The genes are TRBV28 and TRBJ2-7, with 14 bases aligning to TRBD2. CDR1 and CDR2 from the germline V gene are MDHEN and SYDVKM. Trimming took 7 bases from V and 10 from J; bases not matched to a gene: 12. The CDR3 spans 15 residues. The entire variable domain, with the rest obtained from reference TRBV28 and TRBJ2-7, is as follows: DVKVTQSSRYLVKRTGEKVFLECVQDMDHENMFWYRQDPGLGLRLIYFSYDVKMKEKGDIPEGYSVSREKKERFSLILESASTNQTSMYLCASNLSGTSGRGQYFGPGTRLTVT.

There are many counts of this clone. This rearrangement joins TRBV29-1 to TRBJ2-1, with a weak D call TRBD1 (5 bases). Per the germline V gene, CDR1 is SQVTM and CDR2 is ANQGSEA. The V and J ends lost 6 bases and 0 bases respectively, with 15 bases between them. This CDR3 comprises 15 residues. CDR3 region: CSVWKGVSSYNEQFF. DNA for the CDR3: TGCAGCGTGTGGAAAGGGGTGAGCTCCTACAATGAGCAGTTCTTC.

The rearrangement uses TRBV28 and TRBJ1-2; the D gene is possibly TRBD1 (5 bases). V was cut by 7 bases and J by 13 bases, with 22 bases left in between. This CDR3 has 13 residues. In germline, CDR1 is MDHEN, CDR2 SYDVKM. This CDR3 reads CASTLISGVSFTF. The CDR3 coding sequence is TGTGCCAGCACCCTTATTTCGGGGGTTTCCTTCACCTTC.